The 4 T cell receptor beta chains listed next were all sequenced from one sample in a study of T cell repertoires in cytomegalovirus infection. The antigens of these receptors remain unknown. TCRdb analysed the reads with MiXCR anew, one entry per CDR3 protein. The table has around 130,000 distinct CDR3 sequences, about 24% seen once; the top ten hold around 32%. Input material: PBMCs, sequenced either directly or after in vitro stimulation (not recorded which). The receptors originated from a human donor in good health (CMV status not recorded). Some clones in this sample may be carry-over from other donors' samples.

CDR3 region: CASSSGWAEAFF. For the CDR3, the DNA is TGCGCCAGCAGCTCCGGGTGGGCTGAAGCTTTCTTT. This chain links TRBV4-1 with TRBJ1-1; D gene unclear. Germline values: CDR1 MGHRA, CDR2 YSYEKL. This CDR3 region has 12 residues. The ends were cut back, 5 bases at V and 6 bases at J, with 10 bases in the middle.

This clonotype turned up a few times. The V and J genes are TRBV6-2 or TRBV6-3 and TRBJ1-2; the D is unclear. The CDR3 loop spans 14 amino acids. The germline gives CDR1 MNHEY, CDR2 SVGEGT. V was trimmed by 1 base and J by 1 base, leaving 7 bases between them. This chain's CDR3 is CASSYYGYNYGYTF. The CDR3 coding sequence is TGTGCCAGCAGTTACTACGGATATAACTATGGCTACACCTTC.

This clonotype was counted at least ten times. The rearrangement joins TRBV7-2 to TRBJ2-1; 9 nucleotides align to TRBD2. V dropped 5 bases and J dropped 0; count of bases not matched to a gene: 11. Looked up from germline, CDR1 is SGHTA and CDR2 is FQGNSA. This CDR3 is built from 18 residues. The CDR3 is CASSLTPGTSNSYNEQFF. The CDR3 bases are TGTGCCAGCAGCCTGACCCCCGGGACTAGCAACTCCTACAATGAGCAGTTCTTC.

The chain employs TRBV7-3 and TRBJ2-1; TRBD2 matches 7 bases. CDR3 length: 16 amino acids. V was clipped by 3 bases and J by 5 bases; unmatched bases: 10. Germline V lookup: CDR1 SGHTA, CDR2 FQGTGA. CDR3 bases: TGTGCCAGCAGCTTTTCTAGTTGGCGGGAGAACAATGAGCAGTTCTTC. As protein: CASSFSSWRENNEQFF. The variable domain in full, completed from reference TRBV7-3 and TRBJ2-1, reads GAGVSQTPSNKVTEKGKYVELRCDPISGHTALYWYRQSLGQGPEFLIYFQGTGAADDSGLPNDRFFAVRPEGSVSTLKIQRTERGDSAVYLCASSFSSWRENNEQFFGPGTRLTVL.